This section outlines one T cell receptor (beta chain) sequence together with its context. V gave up 5 bases and J gave up 7 bases; unmatched junction bases: 9. The CDR3 is made up of 16 amino acids. Germline V gene lookup returns CDR1 MDHEN and CDR2 SYDVKM. The entry originates in a study of blood T cell repertoires in COVID-19. The wider study: There were acute and convalescent COVID-19 samples, and they came from the United States, Italy and Spain. The cDNA or gDNA used as material had been derived from T cells, B-cell-depleted T cells, or PBMCs.

Study processing details: Reference gene primer amplification yielded estimated nucleated cell counts. The method was immunoSEQ multiplex PCR; TCRdb's version includes in-frame clones alone and lacks a portion of them. The V and J calls and clone size were taken over from that table, and D and trimming were inferred from the DNA. The table includes roughly 110,000 clones, about 85% detected once. The rearrangement uses TRBV28 and TRBJ1-6; 9 bases align to TRBD1. This receptor was identified in a man between 35 and 55 years old with acute or convalescent COVID-19. Sequenced sample: peripheral blood. The CDR3 protein is CASSLNPGTGNSPLHF. CDR3 coding DNA: TGTGCCAGCAGTCTAAACCCCGGGACAGGGAATTCACCCCTCCACTTT.